Following are 9 T cell receptor beta chains from one sample sequenced in a study of blood T cell repertoires in COVID-19. The data were produced by immunoSEQ multiplex PCR, yet TCRdb's version contains in-frame clones alone and is incomplete. The sample yields 200,000 to 250,000 clones, approximately 83% seen once. The specimen sequenced was PBMCs or T cells enriched from blood (not recorded which). The receptors shown here come from a woman in her sixties who had recovered from COVID-19.

This clone was observed a few times. The chain has TRBV3-1 (or the pseudogene TRBV3-2) and TRBJ1-2; 9 nucleotides agree with TRBD1. The CDR3 runs 13 residues. Germline CDR1 and CDR2: LGHDT and YNNKEL (reference sequence). V was pared by 4 bases and J by 8 bases, with 5 bases of the junction left unmatched. The CDR3 protein is CASSLGQGGGYTF. The CDR3 DNA sequence: TGTGCCAGCAGCCTGGGACAGGGTGGGGGCTACACCTTC.

This clone was counted only a few times. This chain connects TRBV27 to TRBJ2-1; tentative D call: TRBD2 (7 bases). The CDR3 length is 12 residues. The germline V gene has CDR1 MNHEY and CDR2 SMNVEV (reference sequence). The V end lost 4 bases, the J end lost 11 bases, and 12 bases lay between the germline ends. In nucleotides, the CDR3 is TGTGCCAGCAGTTCCCCGGGGGGCAAGCAGTTCTTC. It specifies CASSSPGGKQFF.

The rearrangement links TRBV18 to TRBJ1-2; 9 nucleotides match TRBD1. With 3 bases clipped from V and 3 bases from J, the junction kept 8 bases outside the gene matches. Germline V gene sequence: CDR1 KGHSH, CDR2 LQKENI. The CDR3 is 16 residues long. The CDR3 protein is CASSPLGQGNDYGYTF. Here the CDR3 DNA reads TGTGCCAGCTCACCCTTGGGACAGGGTAATGACTATGGCTACACCTTC.

The CDR3 bases are TGTGCCAGCAGCCACCCGGACAGGCCCTCCTACGAGCAGTACTTC. Residues: CASSHPDRPSYEQYF. The chain joins TRBV4-2 to TRBJ2-7, with TRBD1 matching 7 bases. Per the germline V gene, CDR1 is LGHNA and CDR2 is YNFKEQ. J gave up 0 bases and V 3 bases, and 5 bases lay outside the gene matches. The CDR3 has 15 amino acids.

The chain links TRBV14 to TRBJ1-5; D is possibly TRBD1 (5 bases). The CDR3 is made up of 16 amino acids. Germline CDR1 reads SGHDN; CDR2 reads FVKESK. V was shortened by 3 bases and J by 3 bases, with 15 bases between the two germline ends. The chain's CDR3 is CASSQCRTTYNQPQHF. The DNA for the CDR3 is TGTGCCAGCAGCCAGTGCAGGACAACTTACAATCAGCCCCAGCATTTT.

The chain uses TRBV5-1 and TRBJ1-2, with 7 bases lining up with TRBD1. The ends lost 4 bases at V and 6 bases at J; junction bases unmatched: 6. The CDR3 spans 13 residues. Germline assignment: CDR1 SGHRS and CDR2 YFSETQ. The CDR3 reads CASSPGQEHGYTF. The CDR3 bases are TGCGCCAGCAGCCCCGGACAGGAGCATGGCTACACCTTC.

The chain uses TRBV7-9 and TRBJ2-7; 10 nucleotides match TRBD1. Germline V gives CDR1 SEHNR, CDR2 FQNEAQ (reference sequence). The CDR3 is 15 amino acids. The trim removed 4 bases at V and 4 bases at J, leaving 7 bases unmatched. CDR3 coding DNA: TGTGCCAGCAGCTCGATTCGGGACAGGGGATACGAGCAGTACTTC. Translated, it gives CASSSIRDRGYEQYF.

This clone has at least ten counts. The chain employs TRBV5-1 and TRBJ1-3, with D perhaps TRBD1 (5 bases). Germline V gene data show CDR1 as SGHRS and CDR2 as YFSETQ. V was cut by 3 bases and J by 0 bases, with 10 bases left in between. The CDR3 is made up of 15 amino acids. CDR3 sequence: CASSWTPSSGNTIYF. The DNA for the CDR3 is TGCGCCAGCAGCTGGACACCATCCTCTGGAAACACCATATATTTT. Together with reference TRBV5-1 and TRBJ1-3, the CDR3 gives the full variable domain: KAGVTQTPRYLIKTRGQQVTLSCSPISGHRSVSWYQQTPGQGLQFLFEYFSETQRNKGNFPGRFSGRQFSNSRSEMNVSTLELGDSALYLCASSWTPSSGNTIYFGEGSWLTVV.

This chain joins TRBV6-4 and TRBJ1-2, with TRBD1 matching over 12 bases. CDR3 length equals 16 residues. The germline gives CDR1 MRHNA, CDR2 SNTAGT. V was pared by 0 bases and J by 5 bases, with 4 bases of the junction left unmatched. The CDR3: CASSDSGTGGRYGYTF. As DNA, the CDR3 is TGTGCCAGCAGTGACTCAGGGACAGGGGGCCGGTATGGCTACACCTTC.